This T cell receptor beta chain was identified in a study of T cell responses to AZD1222 COVID-19 vaccine. Study-wide points: Donors were largely white British and mainly female; clonal diversity was possibly underestimated. Unmutated variant regions reportedly attract nearly half of all spike-specific TCRs. Spike-specific TCR repertoires showed rising breadth and depth after two AZD1222 doses.

This clone came up once. Antigen specificity is unknown. With V trimmed by 7 bases and J by 1 base, 9 bases remained unmatched. Germline V gene data show CDR1 as LNHDA and CDR2 as SQIVND (reference sequence). This CDR3 contains 15 residues. Clones were read by immunoSEQ multiplex PCR, and TCRdb kept only the in-frame ones, dropping some. The repertoire has approximately 190,000 clones, roughly 93% of them found once; the top ten carry over 0.85%. The sequence came from an adult in good health. Here the sequenced sample was peripheral blood, taken on day 0 of AZD1222 vaccination. J is TRBJ1-1 and V is TRBV19; 7 bases are a match to TRBD1. CDR3 bases: TGTGCCAGTATCAACCGCCAGGGGGGGAACACTGAAGCTTTCTTT. It is translated as CASINRQGGNTEAFF.